This TCR beta chain appears in the sequencing data of a study of cytomegalovirus exposure and HLA in healthy donors. Broader study findings: It was taken for granted in presence/absence analyses that sequencing depth across donors was roughly uniform.

This donor had no CMV serostatus on record. A remark on this clone: Its antigen is unidentified.

This CDR3 spans 14 amino acids. J gave up 4 bases and V 2 bases, and 5 bases lay outside the gene matches. CDR1 SGHRS and CDR2 YFSETQ come from the germline V gene. PCR primers comprised 60 Vbeta and 13 Jbeta primers. Profiling relied on immunoSEQ multiplex PCR, and the TCRdb table lists in-frame clones only, not all of them. Among some 120,000 clones listed, more than 70% were seen once. V gene TRBV5-1 combines with J gene TRBJ2-7; 8 bases fit TRBD2. Sequencing was done on a sample of PBMCs. The sequence was obtained from a human donor in good health. CDR3 sequence reads: CASSLGSGGYEQYF. In DNA form, the CDR3 reads TGCGCCAGCAGCTTAGGAAGCGGGGGATACGAGCAGTACTTC.